This T cell receptor beta chain was found in a study of blood T cell repertoires in COVID-19. This CDR3 contains 17 residues. V lost 0 bases and J 6 bases, leaving 21 bases between the germline ends. Germline V lookup: CDR1 ENHRY, CDR2 SYGVKD. Method: immunoSEQ multiplex PCR; TCRdb's copy keeps in-frame clones and lacks some. The sample has fewer than 350,000 clones, over 80% seen once. This chain uses TRBV10-3 with TRBJ2-7; possibly TRBD1 for D (5 bases). Specimen: peripheral blood. This TCR came from a man aged 25-45 years with COVID-19, enrolled during active disease. The CDR3 nucleotides are TGTGCCATCAGTGAGTCGGGGCAGGACAACTACCCCCCCGAGCAGTACTTC. It yields the protein CAISESGQDNYPPEQYF.